Described below is a single T cell receptor beta chain sequence and its context. No antigen is known for it. These data originate in a study of cytomegalovirus exposure and HLA in healthy donors. Study-level points and caveats: The study put under 200 TCR beta chains on its list as cytomegalovirus-associated. 16,951 TCR beta sequences were associated with HLA alleles at 0.05 false discovery rate in a later analysis.

This CDR3 is 15 amino acids long. The trim removed 2 bases at V and 5 bases at J, leaving 6 bases unmatched. The germline CDR1 and CDR2 sequences are SGHVS and FNYEAQ. Primers included in the PCR were 60 Vbeta and 13 Jbeta primers. In the authors' workflow: Unique TCR beta chains totaled roughly 81 million in a later count, with 8.5 million to 12 million of them shared. The data were produced by immunoSEQ multiplex PCR, yet TCRdb's version contains in-frame clones alone and is incomplete. Clone size and the V and J calls come from that table; the DNA yielded D and trimming. The listing records around 210,000 clones.

The sequence was collected from a girl aged 2 to 9 in good health and CMV-seropositive. This chain uses TRBV7-6 with TRBJ2-1; 7 bases align to TRBD2. The sequencing sample was made of PBMCs. The CDR3 loop is CASSLPYRGDNEQFF. In DNA form, the CDR3 reads TGTGCCAGCAGCTTACCGTACCGGGGGGACAATGAGCAGTTCTTC.